The 5 T cell receptor beta chains in this list originate from one sample, sequenced in a study of tumor-infiltrating lymphocytes in primary liver carcinoma. Taking roughly 20-32 mg of unsorted bulk tissue, the authors co-extracted RNA and DNA. TCR beta cDNA was reverse-transcribed from about 0.45 ug of total RNA. The reaction used a constant-region primer and ProtoScript II reverse transcriptase. Employing slightly modified ARM-PCR, three nested multiplex PCR rounds were run, and these gave rise to the TCR beta libraries. Both of the initial two PCR rounds ran for about 11 cycles and employed TRBV1-TRBV30 forward primers alongside a C-beta reverse primer. TCRdb re-analysed the multiplex PCR reads in MiXCR, keeping a single row per CDR3 protein. The sample gives some 120,000 distinct CDR3 sequences, roughly three fifths of which show up once; 8% to 9% is in the top ten. Sequenced sample: liver tumor tissue from sampling region 3. Subset of the sample: tumor region T3, left-lateral pole. Source of these receptors: a woman aged 55-75 years with primary liver carcinoma and hepatitis B virus infection.

The table lists this clonotype with many counts. The V call is TRBV4-2, the J call TRBJ1-5, with no clear D. Germline lookup yields CDR1 LGHNA and CDR2 YNFKEQ. V was clipped by 0 bases and J by 0 bases, with 9 bases between them. The length of the CDR3 is 16 residues. The CDR3 here is CASSQEWRVSNQPQHF. In DNA, the CDR3 is TGTGCCAGCAGCCAAGAGTGGAGAGTTAGCAATCAGCCCCAGCATTTT.

On this clonotype itself: This may stem from a read error, because a much larger clone lies one nucleotide away. The V gene is TRBV10-3, the J gene TRBJ1-4; D is ambiguous. Germline V lookup: CDR1 ENHRY, CDR2 SYGVKD. The CDR3 is 13 residues long. CDR3 DNA sequence: TGTGCCATCAATGAGTTTCCAGATGAAAAACTGTTTTTT. Amino acid sequence: CAINEFPDEKLFF.

A note on this clonotype: The CDR3 carries no conserved terminal phenylalanine or tryptophan, so it likely arises from a read error. The rearrangement joins TRBV6-1 to TRBJ2-1; 8 positions match TRBD1. CDR3 length equals 14 residues. Unmatched junction bases numbered 12, after V lost 5 bases and J lost 12 bases. The germline V gene has CDR1 MNHNS and CDR2 SASEGT. Here the CDR3 DNA reads TGTGCCAGCAGTATGGACAGGGTCTTGGCCGGGCAGTTCCTC. This translates into CASSMDRVLAGQFL.

The V call is TRBV27, the J call TRBJ2-7; tentatively, D is TRBD2 (6 bases). The CDR3 extends over 16 amino acids. V lost 10 bases to trimming and J lost 0 bases, with 22 bases between them. Germline V gives CDR1 MNHEY, CDR2 SMNVEV (reference sequence). The CDR3 reads CANSRGGVGSSYEQYF. DNA of the CDR3: TGTGCCAACAGCCGCGGCGGGGTGGGAAGCTCCTACGAGCAGTACTTC.

The table lists this clonotype with many counts. This chain uses TRBV5-1 with TRBJ1-1; D is ambiguous. Trimming left V 3 bases short and J 4 bases short, with 10 bases between. Germline lookup yields CDR1 SGHRS and CDR2 YFSETQ. The CDR3 extends over 13 amino acids. The CDR3 sequence is CASSYLRGTEAFF. CDR3 DNA: TGCGCCAGCAGCTACCTACGGGGCACTGAAGCTTTCTTT.